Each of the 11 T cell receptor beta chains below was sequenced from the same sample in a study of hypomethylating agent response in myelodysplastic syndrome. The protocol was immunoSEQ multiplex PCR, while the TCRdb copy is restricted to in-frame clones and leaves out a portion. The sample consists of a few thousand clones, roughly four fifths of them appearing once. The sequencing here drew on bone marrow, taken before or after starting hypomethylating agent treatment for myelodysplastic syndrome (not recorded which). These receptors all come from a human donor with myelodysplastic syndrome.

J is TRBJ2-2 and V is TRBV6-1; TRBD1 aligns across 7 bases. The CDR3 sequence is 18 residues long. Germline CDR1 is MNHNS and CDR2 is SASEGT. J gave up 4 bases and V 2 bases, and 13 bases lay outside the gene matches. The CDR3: CASSEHVTGALGTGELFF. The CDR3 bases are TGTGCCAGCAGTGAACACGTAACAGGGGCCCTGGGCACCGGGGAGCTGTTTTTT.

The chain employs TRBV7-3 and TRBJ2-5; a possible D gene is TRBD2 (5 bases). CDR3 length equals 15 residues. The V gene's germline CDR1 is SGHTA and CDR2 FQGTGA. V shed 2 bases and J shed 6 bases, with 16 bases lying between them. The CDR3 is CASSLEGSGTKTQYF. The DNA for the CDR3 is TGTGCCAGCAGCTTAGAGGGATCAGGTACGAAGACCCAGTACTTC. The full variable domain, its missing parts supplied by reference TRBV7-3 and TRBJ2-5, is GAGVSQTPSNKVTEKGKYVELRCDPISGHTALYWYRQSLGQGPEFLIYFQGTGAADDSGLPNDRFFAVRPEGSVSTLKIQRTERGDSAVYLCASSLEGSGTKTQYFGPGTRLLVL.

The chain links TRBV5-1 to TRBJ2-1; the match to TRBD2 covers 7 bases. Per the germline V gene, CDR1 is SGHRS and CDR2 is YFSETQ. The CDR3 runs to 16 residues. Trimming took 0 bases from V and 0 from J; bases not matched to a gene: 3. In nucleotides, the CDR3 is TGCGCCAGCAGCTTGGACGGCGGGGGCTCCTACAATGAGCAGTTCTTC. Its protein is CASSLDGGGSYNEQFF. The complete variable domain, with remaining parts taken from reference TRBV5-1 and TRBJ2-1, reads KAGVTQTPRYLIKTRGQQVTLSCSPISGHRSVSWYQQTPGQGLQFLFEYFSETQRNKGNFPGRFSGRQFSNSRSEMNVSTLELGDSALYLCASSLDGGGSYNEQFFGPGTRLTVL.

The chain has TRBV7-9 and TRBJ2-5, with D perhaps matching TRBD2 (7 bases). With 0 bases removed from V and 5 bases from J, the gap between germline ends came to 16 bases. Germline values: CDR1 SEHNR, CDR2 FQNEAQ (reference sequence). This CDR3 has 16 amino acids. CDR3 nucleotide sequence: TGTGCCAGCAGCTTAGCGCGTACAGGGCGGGAGGAGACCCAGTACTTC. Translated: CASSLARTGREETQYF.

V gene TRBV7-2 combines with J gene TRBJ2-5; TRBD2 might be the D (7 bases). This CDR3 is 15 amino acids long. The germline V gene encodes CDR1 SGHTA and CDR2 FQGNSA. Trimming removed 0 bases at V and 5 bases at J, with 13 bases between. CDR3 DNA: TGTGCCAGCAGCTTAGCGTGGGGGGGCCAGGAGACCCAGTACTTC. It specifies CASSLAWGGQETQYF. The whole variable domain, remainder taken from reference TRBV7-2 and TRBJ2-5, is GAGVSQSPSNKVTEKGKDVELRCDPISGHTALYWYRQSLGQGLEFLIYFQGNSAPDKSGLPSDRFSAERTGGSVSTLTIQRTQQEDSAVYLCASSLAWGGQETQYFGPGTRLLVL.

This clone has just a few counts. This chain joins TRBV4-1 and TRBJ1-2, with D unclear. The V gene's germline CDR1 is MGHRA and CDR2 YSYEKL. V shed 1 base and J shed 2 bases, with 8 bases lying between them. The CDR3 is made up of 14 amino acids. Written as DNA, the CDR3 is TGCGCCAGCAGCCAAGCTCCGGGGAACTATGGCTACACCTTC. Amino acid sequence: CASSQAPGNYGYTF.

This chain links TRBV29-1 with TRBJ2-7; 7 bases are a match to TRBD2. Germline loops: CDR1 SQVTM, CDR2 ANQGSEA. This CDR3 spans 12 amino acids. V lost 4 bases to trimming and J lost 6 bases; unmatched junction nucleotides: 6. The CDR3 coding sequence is TGCAGCGTTGGCGCTAGCGGATTCGAGCAGTACTTC. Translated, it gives CSVGASGFEQYF.

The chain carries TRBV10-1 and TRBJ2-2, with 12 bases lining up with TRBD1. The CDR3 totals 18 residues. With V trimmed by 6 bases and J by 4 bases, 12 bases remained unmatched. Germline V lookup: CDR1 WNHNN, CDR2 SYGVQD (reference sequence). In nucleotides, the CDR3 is TGCGCCAGCAGCCGAACCGGGACAGGGGGCTTTGTCACCGGGGAGCTGTTTTTT. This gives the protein CASSRTGTGGFVTGELFF.

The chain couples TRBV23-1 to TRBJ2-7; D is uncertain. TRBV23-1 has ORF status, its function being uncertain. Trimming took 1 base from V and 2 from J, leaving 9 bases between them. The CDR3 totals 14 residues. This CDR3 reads CASSQLGRPYEQYF. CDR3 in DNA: TGCGCCAGCAGTCAATTGGGCAGACCCTACGAGCAGTACTTC.

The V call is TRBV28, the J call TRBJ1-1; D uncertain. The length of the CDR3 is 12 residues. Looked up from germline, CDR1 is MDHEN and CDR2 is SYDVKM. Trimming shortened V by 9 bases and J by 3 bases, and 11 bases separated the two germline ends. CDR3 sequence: CASYGDHTEAFF. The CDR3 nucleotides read TGTGCCAGTTACGGGGATCACACTGAAGCTTTCTTT.

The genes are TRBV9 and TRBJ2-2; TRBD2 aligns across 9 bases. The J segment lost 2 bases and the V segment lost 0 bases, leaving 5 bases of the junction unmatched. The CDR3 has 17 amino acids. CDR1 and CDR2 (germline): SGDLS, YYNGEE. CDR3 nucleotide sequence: TGTGCCAGCAGCGTAGGCGGGAGGGCAAAAAACACCGGGGAGCTGTTTTTT. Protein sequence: CASSVGGRAKNTGELFF.